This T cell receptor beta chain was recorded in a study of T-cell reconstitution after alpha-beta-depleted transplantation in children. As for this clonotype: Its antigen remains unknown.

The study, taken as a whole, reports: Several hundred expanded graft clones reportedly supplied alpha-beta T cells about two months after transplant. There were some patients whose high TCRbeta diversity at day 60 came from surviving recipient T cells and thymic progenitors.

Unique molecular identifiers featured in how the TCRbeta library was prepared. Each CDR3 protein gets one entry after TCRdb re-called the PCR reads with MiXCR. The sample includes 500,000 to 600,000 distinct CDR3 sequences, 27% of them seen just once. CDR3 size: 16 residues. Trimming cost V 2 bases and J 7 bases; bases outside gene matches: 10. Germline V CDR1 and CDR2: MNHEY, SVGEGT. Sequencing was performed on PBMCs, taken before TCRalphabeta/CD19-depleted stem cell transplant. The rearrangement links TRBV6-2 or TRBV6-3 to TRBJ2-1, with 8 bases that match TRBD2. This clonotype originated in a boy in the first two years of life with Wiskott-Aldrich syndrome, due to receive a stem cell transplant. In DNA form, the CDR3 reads TGTGCCAGCAGTTACCACAGGAGCGGGGGATCGAATGAGCAGTTCTTC. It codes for CASSYHRSGGSNEQFF.